This T cell receptor beta chain was profiled in a study of shared T cell receptors in the human thymus. Clones were read by immunoSEQ multiplex PCR, and TCRdb kept only the in-frame ones, dropping some. The sample lists 550,000 to 800,000 clones, 80% to 90% occurring once. V was trimmed by 4 bases and J by 3 bases, leaving 20 bases between them. Germline values: CDR1 SGHRS, CDR2 YFSETQ. The CDR3 totals 16 residues. This same sample was also taken into another study, of human thymus T cells. From that second work: Each of the donors was a healthy Finnish infant who was undergoing open corrective cardiac surgery for congenital heart defects. Corrective heart surgery yielded resections, and these provided the thymus tissue. Use of V and J genes seemed skewed within the thymic and blood repertoires. Overlap was high between thymic repertoires from unrelated individuals, as reported in related research.

The sample consisted of thymocytes. The sequence was obtained from a girl in the first two years of life with a congenital heart defect. This chain connects TRBV5-1 to TRBJ2-7; possibly TRBD2 for D (6 bases). This CDR3 reads CASSAHKAGFGYEQYF. For the CDR3, the DNA is TGCGCCAGCAGCGCCCACAAGGCGGGGTTCGGCTACGAGCAGTACTTC.